This T cell receptor (beta chain) is from a study of memory CD4+ T cells and cytomegalovirus serostatus. On the study more broadly: Healthy Belgian adult donors included roughly ten CMV-positive and 24 CMV-negative people.

Original processing notes: Out-of-frame sequences were removed, leaving some 2 million distinct TCRbeta sequences. The method was immunoSEQ multiplex PCR; TCRdb's version includes in-frame clones alone and lacks a portion of them. That table supplies the V and J calls and clone size; D and trimming were determined from the DNA. The top ten hold 3.6% of the sample, which has just under 95,000 clones, about four fifths seen once. There are 15 residues in the CDR3. Deletions cut 2 bases from V and 0 bases from J, with 11 bases between. The germline CDR1 and CDR2 sequences are MDHEN and SYDVKM. Comment on this clone: The antigen is unknown.

Study results and caveats: Of about 150 reported CMV TCRbeta sequences, around 62 were found in memory CD4+ repertoires. Suggested: most of the CMV-linked TCR signature lies in CD4+ memory cells.

Single viable CD3+CD4+CD8-CD45RO+ cells were sorted as the memory CD4+ T cells. This TCR came from an adult in good health and CMV-seropositive. This chain joins TRBV28 and TRBJ2-7; the D gene is possibly TRBD1 (5 bases). Material for sequencing was memory CD4+ T cells from blood. The CDR3 reads CASSLRGLISYEQYF. The CDR3, as DNA: TGTGCCAGCAGTTTAAGGGGCCTCATCTCCTACGAGCAGTACTTC.